This record looks at one T cell receptor beta chain sequence and its context. An end of the junction differs from the germline gene, which may be a read error. Primed by a sample-barcoded 5' primer and a J-beta primer mix, a second PCR proceeded for about 7 to 12 cycles. Via MiXCR, TCRdb re-called the 5' RACE reads, giving one row per CDR3 protein. The table has 650,000 to 800,000 distinct CDR3 sequences, 44% seen once; the top ten hold nearly 20%. The source of the sample is a study of blood T cells in healthy people across ages. Material: blood. The sequence was collected from a man aged 60 to 75 in good health.

The CDR3 region is CSARDPGSSYVQYF. The CDR3 DNA sequence: TGCAGTGCTAGAGATCCGGGGAGCTCCTACGTGCAGTACTTC. The gene calls are TRBV20-1 and TRBJ2-7; D might be TRBD2 (5 bases). Germline V gene data show CDR1 as DFQATT and CDR2 as SNEGSKA (reference sequence). The CDR3 runs to 14 residues.